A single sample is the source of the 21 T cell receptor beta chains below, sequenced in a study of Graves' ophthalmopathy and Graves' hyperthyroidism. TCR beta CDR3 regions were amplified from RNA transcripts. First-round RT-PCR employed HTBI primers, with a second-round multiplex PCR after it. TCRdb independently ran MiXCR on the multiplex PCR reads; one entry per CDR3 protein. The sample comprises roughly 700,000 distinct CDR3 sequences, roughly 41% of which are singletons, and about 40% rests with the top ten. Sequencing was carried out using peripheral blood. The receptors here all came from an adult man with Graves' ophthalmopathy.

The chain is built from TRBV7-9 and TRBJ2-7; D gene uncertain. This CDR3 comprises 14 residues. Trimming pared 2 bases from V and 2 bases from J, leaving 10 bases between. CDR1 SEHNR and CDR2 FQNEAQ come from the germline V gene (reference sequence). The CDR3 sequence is CASSLISKTYEQYF. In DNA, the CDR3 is TGTGCCAGCAGCTTAATCTCGAAGACCTACGAGCAGTACTTC.

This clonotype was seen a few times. CDR3 sequence: CASSTASVLASSYEQYF. CDR3 sequence (DNA): TGTGCCAGCAGCACGGCCTCGGTCTTAGCCAGCTCCTACGAGCAGTACTTC. The gene calls are TRBV7-2 and TRBJ2-7; no clear D. Germline V CDR1 and CDR2: SGHTA, FQGNSA. The CDR3 is made up of 17 amino acids. The V end lost 5 bases, the J end lost 0 bases, and 20 bases lay between the germline ends.

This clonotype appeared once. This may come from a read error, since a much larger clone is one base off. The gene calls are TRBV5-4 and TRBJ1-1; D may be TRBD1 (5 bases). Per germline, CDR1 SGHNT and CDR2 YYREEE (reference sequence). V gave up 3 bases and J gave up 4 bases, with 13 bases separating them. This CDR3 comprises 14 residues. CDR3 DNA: TGTGCCAGCAGCTCGGGACCGGCGGGCACTGAAGCTTTCTTT. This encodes CASSSGPAGTEAFF.

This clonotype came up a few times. The CDR3 reads CASSPEATNEKLFF. The CDR3, as DNA: TGCGCCAGCAGCCCCGAAGCAACTAATGAAAAACTGTTTTTT. The chain couples TRBV5-1 to TRBJ1-4; the D is unclear. The CDR3 covers 14 residues. Deletions cut 4 bases from V and 0 bases from J, with 7 bases between. The germline CDR1 and CDR2 sequences are SGHRS and YFSETQ.

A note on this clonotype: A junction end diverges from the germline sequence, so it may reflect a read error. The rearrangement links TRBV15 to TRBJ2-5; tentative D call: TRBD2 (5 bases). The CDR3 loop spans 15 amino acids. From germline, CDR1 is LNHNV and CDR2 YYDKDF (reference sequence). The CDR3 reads CAASSEGRTGVTQYF. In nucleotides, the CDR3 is TGTGCCGCCAGCAGCGAGGGCCGTACCGGGGTGACCCAGTACTTC.

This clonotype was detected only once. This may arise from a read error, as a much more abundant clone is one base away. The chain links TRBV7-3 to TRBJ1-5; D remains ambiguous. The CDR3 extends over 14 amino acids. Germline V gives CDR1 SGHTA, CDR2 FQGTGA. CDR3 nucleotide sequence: TGTGCCGGCAGCTTAAGGGCAGACAATCAGCCCCAGCATTTT. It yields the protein CAGSLRADNQPQHF.

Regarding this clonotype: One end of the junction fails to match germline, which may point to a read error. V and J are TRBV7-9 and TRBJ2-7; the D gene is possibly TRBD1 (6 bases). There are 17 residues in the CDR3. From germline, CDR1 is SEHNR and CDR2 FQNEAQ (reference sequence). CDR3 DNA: TGTGCCAGCAGCTTAGCCCATCAGGGGCGAAATTACTACGGGCAGTACTTC. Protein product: CASSLAHQGRNYYGQYF.

The CDR3 coding sequence is TGTGCCAGCAGAGAACAGCAATCCTTAAGGGGGTACTTC. Residues: CASREQQSLRGYF. The chain has TRBV28 and TRBJ2-7; TRBD1 might be the D (5 bases). This CDR3 has 13 amino acids. The V gene's germline CDR1 is MDHEN and CDR2 SYDVKM. V was clipped by 6 bases and J by 12 bases, with 21 bases between them. The full variable domain, with the rest looked up from reference TRBV28 and TRBJ2-7, is DVKVTQSSRYLVKRTGEKVFLECVQDMDHENMFWYRQDPGLGLRLIYFSYDVKMKEKGDIPEGYSVSREKKERFSLILESASTNQTSMYLCASREQQSLRGYFGPGTRLTVT.

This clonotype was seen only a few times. The CDR3 DNA reads TGTGCCAGCAGAAGCGGGGGACCTTACGAGCAGTACTTC. Amino acids: CASRSGGPYEQYF. The chain recombines TRBV7-2 with TRBJ2-7, with 8 bases fitting TRBD2. Trimming took 6 bases from V and 4 from J; bases not matched to a gene: 5. The CDR3 has 13 amino acids. CDR1 is SGHTA and CDR2 is FQGNSA in the germline V gene.

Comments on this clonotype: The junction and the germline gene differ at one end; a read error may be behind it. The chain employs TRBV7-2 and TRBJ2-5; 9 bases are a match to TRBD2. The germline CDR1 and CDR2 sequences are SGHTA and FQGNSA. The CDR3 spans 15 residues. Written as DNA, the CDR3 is TGTGCCAGCAGCTCCCGACTAGCGGACCAAAAGACCCAGTACTTC. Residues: CASSSRLADQKTQYF.

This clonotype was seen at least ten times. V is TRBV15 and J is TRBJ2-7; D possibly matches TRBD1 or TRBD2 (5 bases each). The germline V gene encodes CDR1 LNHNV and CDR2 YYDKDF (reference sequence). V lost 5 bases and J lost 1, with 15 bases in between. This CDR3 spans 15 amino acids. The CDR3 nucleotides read TGTGCCACCAGCGACCGGGACGGACCATCCTACGAGCAGTACTTC. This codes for CATSDRDGPSYEQYF.

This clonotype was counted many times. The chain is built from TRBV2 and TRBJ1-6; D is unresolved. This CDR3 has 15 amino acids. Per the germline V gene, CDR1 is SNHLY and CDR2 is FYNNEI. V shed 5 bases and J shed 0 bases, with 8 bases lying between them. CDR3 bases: TGTGCCAGCAGTCGCGAGAGCTCCTATAATTCACCCCTCCACTTT. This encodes CASSRESSYNSPLHF.

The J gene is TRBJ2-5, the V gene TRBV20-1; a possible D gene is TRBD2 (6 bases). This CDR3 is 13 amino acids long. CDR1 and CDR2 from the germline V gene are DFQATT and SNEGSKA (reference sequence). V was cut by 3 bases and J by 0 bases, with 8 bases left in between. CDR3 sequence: CSARGLYQETQYF. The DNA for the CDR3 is TGCAGTGCTAGGGGACTCTACCAAGAGACCCAGTACTTC.

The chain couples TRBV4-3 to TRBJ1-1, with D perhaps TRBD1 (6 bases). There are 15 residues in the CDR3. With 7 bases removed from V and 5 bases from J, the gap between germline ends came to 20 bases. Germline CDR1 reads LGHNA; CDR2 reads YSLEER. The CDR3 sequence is CASTHRRGRWTEAFF. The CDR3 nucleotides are TGCGCCAGCACCCACAGAAGGGGGAGGTGGACTGAAGCTTTCTTT.

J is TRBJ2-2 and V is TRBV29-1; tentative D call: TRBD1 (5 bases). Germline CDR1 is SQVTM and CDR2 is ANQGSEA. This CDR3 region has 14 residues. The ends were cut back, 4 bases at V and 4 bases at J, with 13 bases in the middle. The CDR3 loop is CSVARTQLTGELFF. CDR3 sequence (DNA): TGCAGCGTTGCCCGGACACAACTCACCGGGGAGCTGTTTTTT.

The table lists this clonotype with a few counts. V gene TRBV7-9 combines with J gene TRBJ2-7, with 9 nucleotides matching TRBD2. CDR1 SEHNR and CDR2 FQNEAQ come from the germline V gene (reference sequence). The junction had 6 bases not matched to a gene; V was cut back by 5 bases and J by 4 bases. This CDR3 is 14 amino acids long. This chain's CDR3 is CASSKGLADYEQYF. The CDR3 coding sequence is TGTGCCAGCAGCAAGGGACTAGCAGATTACGAGCAGTACTTC.

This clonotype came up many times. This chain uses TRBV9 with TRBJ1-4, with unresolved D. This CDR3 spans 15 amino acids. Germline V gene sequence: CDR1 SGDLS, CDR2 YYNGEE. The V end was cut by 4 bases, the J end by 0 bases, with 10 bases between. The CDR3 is CASSPEVATNEKLFF. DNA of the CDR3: TGTGCCAGCAGCCCTGAAGTCGCAACTAATGAAAAACTGTTTTTT.

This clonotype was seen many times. CDR3 sequence reads: CASSEWDTNTGELFF. CDR3 nucleotides: TGTGCCAGCAGTGAATGGGATACGAACACCGGGGAGCTGTTTTTT. The chain combines TRBV2 with TRBJ2-2; D is uncertain. The CDR3 consists of 15 residues. Germline V gene sequence: CDR1 SNHLY, CDR2 FYNNEI. Trimming took 2 bases from V and 0 from J, leaving 7 bases between them.

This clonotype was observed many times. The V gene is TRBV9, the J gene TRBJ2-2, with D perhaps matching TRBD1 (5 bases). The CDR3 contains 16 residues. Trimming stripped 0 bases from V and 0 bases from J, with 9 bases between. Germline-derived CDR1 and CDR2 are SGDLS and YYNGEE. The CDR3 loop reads CASSVEAGTNTGELFF. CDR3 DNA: TGTGCCAGCAGCGTAGAGGCAGGGACGAACACCGGGGAGCTGTTTTTT.

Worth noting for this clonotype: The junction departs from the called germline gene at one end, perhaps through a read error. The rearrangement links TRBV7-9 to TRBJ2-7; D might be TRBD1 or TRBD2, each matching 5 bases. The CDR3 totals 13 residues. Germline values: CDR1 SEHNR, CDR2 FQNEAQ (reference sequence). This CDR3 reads CASSLAPAGTLDF. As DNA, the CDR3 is TGTGCCAGCAGCTTAGCCCCGGCAGGGACGCTCGACTTC.

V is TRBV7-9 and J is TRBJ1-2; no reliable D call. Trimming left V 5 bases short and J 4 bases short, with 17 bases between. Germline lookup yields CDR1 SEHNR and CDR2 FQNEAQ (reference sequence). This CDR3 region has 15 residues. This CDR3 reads CASSQLGGDFYGYTF. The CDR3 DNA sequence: TGTGCCAGCAGCCAATTGGGCGGGGATTTCTATGGCTACACCTTC.